This T cell receptor beta chain was recovered during a study of post-analysis software for immune sequencing data. Study-wide context: Included courses were relapsing-remitting and secondary progressive multiple sclerosis; progressive-relapsing multiple sclerosis was also included. Study conclusions and caveats: Compared with controls, patients showed significantly lower normalized Chao1 diversity. Strong co-clustering by F measure was seen for same-batch samples. Higher frequency in patients than in controls was seen for about 5 TRBV segments, with TRBV5-6, TRBV5-1 and TRBV20-1 among them.

Comments on this clonotype: The antigen remains undetermined.

This CDR3 is built from 14 residues. V was shortened by 4 bases and J by 9 bases, with 14 bases between the two germline ends. Germline CDR1 is SGHKS and CDR2 is YYEKEE (reference sequence). Unique molecular identifiers tagged the TCR beta cDNA libraries. T cells numbering 1 to 10 million gave rise to a few hundred thousand cDNA molecules. TCRdb ran MiXCR on the PCR reads and lists one entry per CDR3 protein. The sample records 150,000 to 200,000 distinct CDR3 sequences, around 30% being singletons. The chain joins TRBV5-5 to TRBJ1-6, with D perhaps TRBD1 (6 bases). The sequence was obtained from a girl between 10 and 17 years old with multiple sclerosis. Source material: blood. The CDR3, as DNA: TGTGCCAGCAGCGAAACAGGGTTTTCTTCACCCCTCCACTTT. It specifies CASSETGFSSPLHF. Complete variable domain (other parts from reference TRBV5-5 and TRBJ1-6): DAGVTQSPTHLIKTRGQQVTLRCSPISGHKSVSWYQQVLGQGPQFIFQYYEKEERGRGNFPDRFSARQFPNYSSELNVNALLLGDSALYLCASSETGFSSPLHFGNGTRLTVT.